This T cell receptor (beta chain) was identified during a study of CD8+ T cells in alopecia areata. Study background: Tofacitinib dosing lasted 6 to 18 months, which was then followed by 6 months off drug. Study-wide points: Scalp sample sequencing also detects resident alphabeta T cells of normal skin. Scalp clonality and expanded CD8+ clones among the top 100 were significantly decreased by tofacitinib.

Treatment of the sample: oral pan-JAK inhibitor, 5-10 mg twice daily. In each case, RNA was isolated and then reverse transcribed into cDNA as the sequencing template. Some clones are missing from TCRdb's copy, which holds only in-frame ones; the method was immunoSEQ multiplex PCR. The sample has 200,000 to 250,000 clones, just over 65% seen once. In the case of this clone: Antigen: not known.

The sequencing here drew on CD4+ T cells sorted from blood, taken around week 44, from a patient treated with tofacitinib. The receptor's source is a human donor with alopecia areata.

CDR3 sequence: CAWREGQGIEYGYTF. The CDR3 nucleotides read TGTGCCTGGAGAGAGGGACAGGGGATTGAGTACGGCTACACCTTC. The chain is built from TRBV30 and TRBJ1-2; 10 nucleotides line up with TRBD1. The junction had 12 bases not matched to a gene; V was cut back by 3 bases and J by 8 bases. CDR3 length: 15 residues. The germline V gene has CDR1 GTSNPN and CDR2 SVGIG (reference sequence). Supplemented by reference TRBV30 and TRBJ1-2, the full variable domain reads SQTIHQWPATLVQPVGSPLSLECTVEGTSNPNLYWYRQAAGRGLQLLFYSVGIGQISSEVPQNLSASRPQDRQFILSSKKLLLSDSGFYLCAWREGQGIEYGYTFGSGTRLTVV.